The 18 T cell receptor beta chains listed next were all sequenced from one sample in a study of vaccination effects on CD4 cells after COVID-19. TCRdb's copy holds only in-frame clones and misses some; the assay was immunoSEQ multiplex PCR. The sample contains about 22,000 clones, about 75% of which appear only once. Their antigens are not known. Antigen-specific CD4+ T cells were expanded (with viral peptide pools) by the ViraFEST assay ahead of sequencing. The culture ran for 10 days, and then CD4+ T cells were isolated. Vaccinees lacked prior SARS-CoV-2 infection and tested negative for nucleocapsid antibodies. Sequencing was performed on CD4+ T cells from PBMCs cultured with HCoV-NL63 spike peptides, taken before COVID-19 vaccination. These receptors were taken from a human donor who received a COVID-19 vaccine.

The V gene is TRBV7-2, the J gene TRBJ1-5; a weak D match, TRBD1 (6 bases). CDR1 and CDR2 (germline): SGHTA, FQGNSA. The CDR3 has 13 residues. V dropped 4 bases and J dropped 4 bases, with 8 bases sitting between them. The CDR3 is CASSSTGNQPQHF. CDR3 DNA: TGTGCCAGCAGCTCCACAGGGAATCAGCCCCAGCATTTT.

J is TRBJ1-4 and V is TRBV10-3; weak D call: TRBD1 (5 bases). The CDR3 consists of 14 residues. The V end lost 3 bases, the J end lost 5 bases, and 10 bases lay between the germline ends. Germline V lookup: CDR1 ENHRY, CDR2 SYGVKD. The DNA for the CDR3 is TGTGCCATCAGTGAAAGGGACTTCAATGAAAAACTGTTTTTT. It codes for CAISERDFNEKLFF.

V is TRBV5-1 and J is TRBJ2-6, with a possible D match to TRBD1 (6 bases). V was pared by 7 bases and J by 0 bases, with 14 bases between. Germline V gene sequence: CDR1 SGHRS, CDR2 YFSETQ. The CDR3 sequence is 16 residues long. CDR3 nucleotide sequence: TGCGCCAGCGGACGGGACACTAGCTCTGGGGCCAACGTCCTGACTTTC. This sequence encodes CASGRDTSSGANVLTF.

This rearrangement joins TRBV2 to TRBJ1-5, with a weak D call TRBD1 (5 bases). The CDR3 has 14 amino acids. V gave up 4 bases and J gave up 1 base, with 8 bases separating them. Per the germline V gene, CDR1 is SNHLY and CDR2 is FYNNEI. CDR3 nucleotides: TGTGCCAGCAGTGGGTGGGGGAGCAATCAGCCCCAGCATTTT. Translation gives CASSGWGSNQPQHF.

V gene TRBV5-1 combines with J gene TRBJ1-3; no clear D gene. Germline CDR1 reads SGHRS; CDR2 reads YFSETQ. Trimming removed 5 bases at V and 0 bases at J, with 15 bases between. The CDR3 covers 16 residues. CDR3 coding DNA: TGCGCCAGCAGTCAGGCAGACGGAAGCTCTGGAAACACCATATATTTT. Protein sequence: CASSQADGSSGNTIYF.

The CDR3 is CASSPRLGGDTQYF. The CDR3 DNA reads as TGTGCCAGCAGCCCTCGACTAGGGGGGGATACGCAGTATTTT. The V call is TRBV6-2 or TRBV6-3, the J call TRBJ2-3; D possibly matches TRBD1 or TRBD2 (6 bases each). The length of the CDR3 is 14 residues. CDR1 and CDR2 (germline): MNHEY, SVGEGT. Trimming stripped 6 bases from V and 6 bases from J, with 16 bases between.

Remarks on this clone: Within the sample, other DNA sequences also encode this same CDR3. This chain uses TRBV9 with TRBJ2-5; D is undetermined. Germline-derived CDR1 and CDR2 are SGDLS and YYNGEE. This CDR3 has 12 residues. The germline V and J ends were trimmed by 0 bases and 5 bases, with 5 bases remaining between them. Here the CDR3 DNA reads TGTGCCAGCAGCGTAGCTGAGGAGACCCAGTACTTC. Protein sequence: CASSVAEETQYF.

The chain combines TRBV13 with TRBJ1-1, with D unclear. Trimming cost V 0 bases and J 8 bases, with 4 bases left between them. The CDR3 loop spans 11 amino acids. Germline CDR1 PRHDT, CDR2 FYEKMQ (reference sequence). CDR3 nucleotides: TGTGCCAGCAGCTTAGGGTCGGAAGCTTTCTTT. It translates to CASSLGSEAFF.

The chain links TRBV30 to TRBJ1-1; no reliable D call. CDR3 length: 12 residues. Trimming took 4 bases from V and 5 from J, leaving 11 bases between them. The germline gives CDR1 GTSNPN, CDR2 SVGIG (reference sequence). CDR3 sequence reads: CAWNEGGTEAFF. Here the CDR3 DNA reads TGTGCCTGGAATGAGGGAGGGACTGAAGCTTTCTTT.

Points on this clone: Germline and junction disagree at one end, which may indicate a read error. This chain connects TRBV7-7 to TRBJ2-2; D is ambiguous. Germline-derived CDR1 and CDR2 are SSHAT and FNYEAQ (reference sequence). This CDR3 has 12 amino acids. CDR3 sequence reads: CASSFDAGELFF. Written as DNA, the CDR3 is TGTGCTAGCAGCTTTGACGCCGGGGAGCTGTTTTTT.

This sequence joins TRBV11-3 and TRBJ1-6; no definite D call. The germline V gene has CDR1 SGHNT and CDR2 YENEEA. Trimming left V 5 bases short and J 14 bases short, with 16 bases between. The CDR3 totals 13 residues. CDR3 in DNA: TGTGCCAGCAGCGGAGGCGGGAGTAACACCCTCCACTTT. This gives the protein CASSGGGSNTLHF.

The V gene is TRBV2, the J gene TRBJ2-5, with no clear D. CDR3 length: 13 amino acids. The germline V and J ends were trimmed by 7 bases and 1 base, with 10 bases remaining between them. Germline values: CDR1 SNHLY, CDR2 FYNNEI. The CDR3 DNA follows: TGTGCCAGCAACGGAGACTCCCAAGAGACCCAGTACTTC. This translates into CASNGDSQETQYF.

This clone was recorded a few times. The chain links TRBV6-6 to TRBJ2-7; D is possibly TRBD2 (5 bases). The CDR3 is 12 amino acids. Germline V gene data show CDR1 as MNHNY and CDR2 as SVGAGI (reference sequence). Trimming took off 6 bases at V and 4 bases at J, with 10 bases between the two ends. CDR3 region: CASSGGGYEQYF. The CDR3, as DNA: TGTGCCAGCAGCGGAGGCGGATACGAGCAGTACTTC.

The chain joins TRBV11-2 to TRBJ2-1; either TRBD1 or TRBD2 may fit D (5 bases each). CDR1 and CDR2 (germline): SGHAT, FQNNGV. The CDR3 runs 16 residues. The ends were cut back, 5 bases at V and 6 bases at J, with 20 bases in the middle. In DNA, the CDR3 is TGTGCCAGCAGCCCACTCCGGGGCCGATCCCTCAATGAGCAGTTCTTC. Amino acids: CASSPLRGRSLNEQFF.

This clone was observed a few times. The V call is TRBV2, the J call TRBJ2-2; tentatively, D is TRBD2 (6 bases). The V and J ends lost 6 bases and 5 bases respectively, with 16 bases between them. The CDR3 is 15 residues long. The germline V gene has CDR1 SNHLY and CDR2 FYNNEI. The chain's CDR3 is CASSPGLPGTGELFF. As DNA, the CDR3 is TGTGCCAGCAGCCCGGGACTCCCGGGGACCGGGGAGCTGTTTTTT.

The rearrangement joins TRBV4-3 to TRBJ1-3, with TRBD1 identical over 7 bases. Germline trimming cut 4 bases from V and 2 bases from J; bases unmatched to any gene: 11. CDR3 size: 17 residues. The germline gives CDR1 LGHNA, CDR2 YSLEER. This chain's CDR3 is CASSPRGAGQAGNTIYF. CDR3 sequence (DNA): TGCGCCAGCAGCCCGCGAGGGGCTGGACAGGCTGGAAACACCATATATTTT.

The chain links TRBV6-5 to TRBJ2-1, with unresolved D. The germline V and J ends were trimmed by 0 bases and 1 base, with 7 bases remaining between them. The CDR3 runs to 15 residues. CDR1 is MNHEY, CDR2 SVGAGI, per germline. CDR3 DNA sequence: TGTGCCAGCAGTTACTCGTGGGTTTCCTACAATGAGCAGTTCTTC. It is translated as CASSYSWVSYNEQFF.

The chain combines TRBV10-3 with TRBJ1-1, with D maybe TRBD1 (6 bases). The germline V gene has CDR1 ENHRY and CDR2 SYGVKD. V gave up 8 bases and J gave up 4 bases, with 17 bases separating them. This CDR3 has 14 residues. This CDR3 is CAIARGGGPTEAFF. The CDR3 nucleotides are TGTGCCATCGCACGGGGCGGGGGGCCCACTGAAGCTTTCTTT.